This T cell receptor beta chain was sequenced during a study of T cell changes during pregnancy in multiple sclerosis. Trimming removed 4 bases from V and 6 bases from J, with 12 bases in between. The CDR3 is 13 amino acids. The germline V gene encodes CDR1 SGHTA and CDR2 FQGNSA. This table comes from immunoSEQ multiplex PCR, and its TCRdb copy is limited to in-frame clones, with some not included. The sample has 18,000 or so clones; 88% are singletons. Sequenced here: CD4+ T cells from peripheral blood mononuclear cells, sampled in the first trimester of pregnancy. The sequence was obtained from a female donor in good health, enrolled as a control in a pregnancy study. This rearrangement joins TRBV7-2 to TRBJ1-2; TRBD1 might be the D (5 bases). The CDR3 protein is CASSSGTSHGYTF. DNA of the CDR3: TGTGCCAGCAGCTCCGGGACTTCTCATGGCTACACCTTC. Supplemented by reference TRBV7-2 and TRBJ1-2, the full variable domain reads GAGVSQSPSNKVTEKGKDVELRCDPISGHTALYWYRQSLGQGLEFLIYFQGNSAPDKSGLPSDRFSAERTGGSVSTLTIQRTQQEDSAVYLCASSSGTSHGYTFGSGTRLTVV.